This T cell receptor (beta chain) was captured in a study of CD8 T cells in Susac syndrome. Random hexamers served to reverse transcribe roughly 0.5 to 1 ug RNA. Coverage of TCR beta CDR3 amplification by immunoSEQ multiplex PCR extended to 54 Vbeta and 13 Jbeta. Each CDR3 protein gets one entry after TCRdb re-called the immunoSEQ multiplex PCR reads with MiXCR. The sample has around 200,000 distinct CDR3 sequences; 90% to 96% are singletons. The CDR3 contains 13 residues. The V and J ends lost 6 bases and 1 base respectively, with 7 bases between them. The V gene's germline CDR1 is LNHNV and CDR2 YYDKDF (reference sequence).

The source material was CD4+ T cells from PBMCs. This receptor was taken from a human donor with multiple sclerosis. V gene TRBV15 combines with J gene TRBJ1-5; no clear D gene. The CDR3 nucleotides read TGTGCCACCAGGTCCGGGAGCAATCAGCCCCAGCATTTT. This translates into CATRSGSNQPQHF.